The rows below give T cell receptor beta chains drawn from one sample of a study of T cell repertoires in cytomegalovirus infection. MiXCR, run by TCRdb on the reads, gives a single entry per CDR3 protein. The sample has 150,000 to 200,000 distinct CDR3 sequences, about an eighth seen once. What was sequenced was PBMCs. The receptors shown here come from a human donor in good health (CMV status not recorded). Some clones in this sample may be carry-over from other donors' samples. Each CDR3 is given with its conserved first and last residue. A D gene is named only where the DNA matches it firmly. The listing skips clone size in some rows; elsewhere it reads once, few, many or a size class.

clone size: few; CDR3 length: 15; D gene: -; V gene: TRBV5-1; J gene: TRBJ2-4; CDR3 protein: CASSKGQPAGNIQYF; CDR3 DNA: TGCGCCAGCAGCAAGGGACAACCCGCCGGGAACATTCAGTACTTC
clone size: few; CDR3 length: 17; D gene: TRBD1; V gene: TRBV18; J gene: TRBJ1-5; CDR3 protein: CASSRDPGQGIWQPQHF; CDR3 DNA: TGTGCCAGCTCACGGGATCCGGGACAGGGCATATGGCAGCCCCAGCATTTT
clone size: -; CDR3 length: 13; D gene: -; V gene: TRBV29-1; J gene: TRBJ2-5; CDR3 protein: CSVNSLFQETQYF; CDR3 DNA: TGCAGCGTTAACTCCTTATTCCAAGAGACCCAGTACTTC
clone size: -; CDR3 length: 14; D gene: -; V gene: TRBV11-3; J gene: TRBJ2-2; CDR3 protein: CASSLGRATGELFF; CDR3 DNA: TGTGCCAGCAGCTTAGGTCGCGCCACCGGGGAGCTGTTTTTT
clone size: few; CDR3 length: 15; D gene: -; V gene: TRBV20-1; J gene: TRBJ2-1; CDR3 protein: CSAREGVSSYNEQFF; CDR3 DNA: TGCAGTGCTAGAGAGGGGGTGAGCTCCTACAATGAGCAGTTCTTC
clone size: few; CDR3 length: 13; D gene: TRBD2; V gene: TRBV28; J gene: TRBJ2-5; CDR3 protein: CAGASGSKETQYF; CDR3 DNA: TGTGCCGGGGCTAGCGGGAGCAAGGAGACCCAGTACTTC
clone size: -; CDR3 length: 15; D gene: TRBD1; V gene: TRBV27; J gene: TRBJ2-2; CDR3 protein: CASSLADRGQGELFF; CDR3 DNA: TGTGCCAGCAGTTTAGCGGACAGGGGGCAAGGGGAGCTGTTTTTT
clone size: -; CDR3 length: 12; D gene: -; V gene: TRBV29-1; J gene: TRBJ2-3; CDR3 protein: CSVRANPDTQYF; CDR3 DNA: TGCAGCGTTCGGGCAAATCCAGATACGCAGTATTTT
clone size: many; CDR3 length: 13; D gene: -; V gene: TRBV28; J gene: TRBJ1-1; CDR3 protein: CASSYRGRTEAFF; CDR3 DNA: TGTGCCAGCAGTTACCGGGGGAGGACTGAAGCTTTCTTT
clone size: -; CDR3 length: 16; D gene: TRBD1; V gene: TRBV28; J gene: TRBJ2-7; CDR3 protein: CASSTSIRTGSYEQYF; CDR3 DNA: TGTGCCAGCAGTACCTCGATCCGGACAGGGAGCTACGAGCAGTACTTC
clone size: many; CDR3 length: 14; D gene: -; V gene: TRBV12-3/TRBV12-4; J gene: TRBJ2-1; CDR3 protein: CASSLGGRYNEQFF; CDR3 DNA: TGTGCCAGCAGTTTAGGAGGGAGGTACAATGAGCAGTTCTTC
clone size: few; CDR3 length: 14; D gene: TRBD2; V gene: TRBV28; J gene: TRBJ2-1; CDR3 protein: CASSFEREVNEQFF; CDR3 DNA: TGTGCCAGCAGTTTTGAGCGGGAGGTGAATGAGCAGTTCTTC
clone size: many; CDR3 length: 17; D gene: TRBD1; V gene: TRBV12-3/TRBV12-4; J gene: TRBJ1-1; CDR3 protein: CASSLGQGPSMNTEAFF; CDR3 DNA: TGTGCCAGCAGCCTTGGACAGGGCCCATCCATGAACACTGAAGCTTTCTTT
clone size: few; CDR3 length: 9; D gene: -; V gene: TRBV12-3/TRBV12-4; J gene: TRBJ2-7; CDR3 protein: CASGHEQYF; CDR3 DNA: TGTGCCAGCGGGCACGAGCAGTACTTC
clone size: -; CDR3 length: 16; D gene: TRBD1; V gene: TRBV6-5; J gene: TRBJ2-5; CDR3 protein: CASSYWGQGTQETQYF; CDR3 DNA: TGTGCCAGCAGTTACTGGGGACAGGGAACTCAAGAGACCCAGTACTTC
clone size: few; CDR3 length: 13; D gene: -; V gene: TRBV11-2; J gene: TRBJ2-1; CDR3 protein: CASSPRTGTREFF; CDR3 DNA: TGTGCCAGCAGCCCTAGGACGGGGACCCGAGAGTTCTTC
clone size: few; CDR3 length: 16; D gene: TRBD1; V gene: TRBV7-2; J gene: TRBJ1-3; CDR3 protein: CASSPSRTGAGNTIYF; CDR3 DNA: TGTGCCAGCAGCCCAAGTAGGACAGGGGCTGGAAACACCATATATTTT
clone size: -; CDR3 length: 18; D gene: TRBD1; V gene: TRBV6-6; J gene: TRBJ1-6; CDR3 protein: CASSYSNLPGTGDSPLHF; CDR3 DNA: TGTGCCAGCAGTTACTCGAATCTTCCCGGGACAGGGGATTCACCCCTCCACTTT
clone size: few; CDR3 length: 11; D gene: -; V gene: TRBV20-1; J gene: TRBJ2-7; CDR3 protein: CSAKIPYEQYF; CDR3 DNA: TGCAGTGCTAAAATCCCCTACGAGCAGTACTTC
clone size: many; CDR3 length: 17; D gene: TRBD2; V gene: TRBV7-6; J gene: TRBJ2-2; CDR3 protein: CASSFPGTSGEGGELFF; CDR3 DNA: TGTGCCAGCAGCTTCCCCGGGACTAGCGGGGAGGGCGGGGAGCTGTTTTTT
clone size: -; CDR3 length: 12; D gene: -; V gene: TRBV29-1; J gene: TRBJ1-1; CDR3 protein: CSVGTRRIEALF; CDR3 DNA: TGCAGCGTTGGAACGCGGCGAATAGAAGCTTTGTTT
clone size: many; CDR3 length: 14; D gene: -; V gene: TRBV7-9; J gene: TRBJ2-3; CDR3 protein: CASSLSLAPDTQYF; CDR3 DNA: TGTGCCAGCAGCTTAAGTCTAGCTCCGGATACGCAGTATTTT
clone size: many; CDR3 length: 17; D gene: TRBD1; V gene: TRBV28; J gene: TRBJ2-5; CDR3 protein: CASSWERGRPSQETQYF; CDR3 DNA: TGTGCCAGCAGTTGGGAAAGGGGGCGGCCGAGCCAAGAGACCCAGTACTTC
clone size: few; CDR3 length: 11; D gene: -; V gene: TRBV29-1; J gene: TRBJ1-1; CDR3 protein: CSVDPGRVAFF; CDR3 DNA: TGCAGCGTTGACCCAGGTCGTGTGGCTTTCTTT
clone size: many; CDR3 length: 14; D gene: TRBD1; V gene: TRBV7-2; J gene: TRBJ2-7; CDR3 protein: CASSQDRSSYEQYF; CDR3 DNA: TGTGCCAGCAGCCAGGACAGGAGTTCCTACGAGCAGTACTTC
clone size: once; CDR3 length: 13; D gene: -; V gene: TRBV10-1; J gene: TRBJ1-1; CDR3 protein: CASKRNRDTEAFF; CDR3 DNA: TGCGCCAGCAAAAGGAACAGAGACACTGAAGCTTTCTTT
clone size: -; CDR3 length: 14; D gene: -; V gene: TRBV28; J gene: TRBJ2-1; CDR3 protein: CASSLPRGRNEQFF; CDR3 DNA: TGTGCCAGCAGTTTACCCCGCGGGCGGAATGAGCAGTTCTTC
clone size: once; CDR3 length: 16; D gene: -; V gene: TRBV5-1; J gene: TRBJ1-1; CDR3 protein: CASIVSANRSNTEAFF; CDR3 DNA: TGCGCCAGCATTGTCTCCGCAAATCGATCAAACACTGAAGCTTTCTTT
clone size: many; CDR3 length: 14; D gene: -; V gene: TRBV7-9; J gene: TRBJ2-7; CDR3 protein: CASSAQGPLGEQYF; CDR3 DNA: TGTGCCAGCAGCGCACAGGGTCCCCTGGGGGAGCAGTACTTC
clone size: -; CDR3 length: 14; D gene: -; V gene: TRBV14; J gene: TRBJ2-2; CDR3 protein: CASNQGSGTGELFF; CDR3 DNA: TGTGCCAGCAATCAAGGATCAGGGACCGGGGAGCTGTTTTTT
clone size: -; CDR3 length: 16; D gene: TRBD2; V gene: TRBV29-1; J gene: TRBJ2-1; CDR3 protein: CSVEGAGGPSYYEQFF; CDR3 DNA: TGCAGCGTTGAAGGTGCGGGAGGGCCGAGTTATTATGAGCAGTTCTTC
clone size: few; CDR3 length: 17; D gene: TRBD1; V gene: TRBV29-1; J gene: TRBJ2-1; CDR3 protein: CSVEDLGDRGLSNEQFF; CDR3 DNA: TGCAGCGTTGAAGATCTGGGGGACAGGGGGCTTAGCAATGAGCAGTTCTTC
clone size: -; CDR3 length: 12; D gene: -; V gene: TRBV29-1; J gene: TRBJ1-1; CDR3 protein: CSVRNLGTEAFF; CDR3 DNA: TGCAGCGTTCGAAATCTAGGCACTGAAGCTTTCTTT
clone size: many; CDR3 length: 14; D gene: TRBD2; V gene: TRBV29-1; J gene: TRBJ2-3; CDR3 protein: CSSGGGPPADTQYF; CDR3 DNA: TGCAGCTCGGGGGGAGGACCCCCCGCAGATACGCAGTATTTT
clone size: many; CDR3 length: 13; D gene: -; V gene: TRBV28; J gene: TRBJ1-5; CDR3 protein: CASSTSGVQPQHF; CDR3 DNA: TGTGCCAGCAGTACGTCAGGGGTGCAGCCCCAGCATTTT
clone size: few; CDR3 length: 15; D gene: -; V gene: TRBV28; J gene: TRBJ2-5; CDR3 protein: CASWGGHPTWETQYF; CDR3 DNA: TGTGCCAGCTGGGGGGGACACCCGACCTGGGAGACCCAGTACTTC
clone size: few; CDR3 length: 16; D gene: -; V gene: TRBV28; J gene: TRBJ1-1; CDR3 protein: CASSLGGSGANTEAFF; CDR3 DNA: TGTGCCAGCAGTTTAGGAGGATCTGGGGCCAACACTGAAGCTTTCTTT
clone size: many; CDR3 length: 13; D gene: -; V gene: TRBV7-7; J gene: TRBJ2-5; CDR3 protein: CASSLAGVETQYF; CDR3 DNA: TGTGCTAGCAGCTTAGCCGGAGTAGAGACCCAGTACTTC
clone size: -; CDR3 length: 15; D gene: TRBD2; V gene: TRBV14; J gene: TRBJ2-1; CDR3 protein: CASSQLAGAYNEQFF; CDR3 DNA: TGTGCCAGCAGCCAATTAGCGGGAGCCTACAATGAGCAGTTCTTC
clone size: once; CDR3 length: 14; D gene: -; V gene: TRBV30; J gene: TRBJ2-7; CDR3 protein: CAWSGHFEGNEQYF; CDR3 DNA: TGTGCCTGGAGTGGTCATTTCGAAGGTAACGAGCAGTACTTC
clone size: many; CDR3 length: 15; D gene: -; V gene: TRBV28; J gene: TRBJ2-2; CDR3 protein: CASSLGPGWTGELFF; CDR3 DNA: TGTGCCAGCAGTTTAGGGCCAGGGTGGACCGGGGAGCTGTTTTTT
clone size: few; CDR3 length: 16; D gene: TRBD2; V gene: TRBV6-2/TRBV6-3; J gene: TRBJ2-7; CDR3 protein: CASRSTSGRVSYEQYF; CDR3 DNA: TGTGCCAGCAGATCGACTAGCGGGAGGGTATCCTACGAGCAGTACTTC
clone size: many; CDR3 length: 15; D gene: -; V gene: TRBV4-2; J gene: TRBJ2-1; CDR3 protein: CASSQDSGSYNEQFF; CDR3 DNA: TGTGCCAGCAGCCAAGACAGCGGCTCCTACAATGAGCAGTTCTTC
clone size: -; CDR3 length: 11; D gene: -; V gene: TRBV28; J gene: TRBJ2-1; CDR3 protein: CASIWGNEQFF; CDR3 DNA: TGTGCCAGCATCTGGGGCAATGAGCAGTTCTTC
clone size: -; CDR3 length: 16; D gene: TRBD1; V gene: TRBV28; J gene: TRBJ2-1; CDR3 protein: CASSLRSWAGGNEQFF; CDR3 DNA: TGTGCCAGCAGCCTGCGTTCTTGGGCAGGGGGAAATGAGCAGTTCTTC
clone size: -; CDR3 length: 15; D gene: TRBD1; V gene: TRBV5-4; J gene: TRBJ2-2; CDR3 protein: CASSYRGTNTGELFF; CDR3 DNA: TGTGCCAGCAGCTACAGGGGGACGAACACCGGGGAGCTGTTTTTT
clone size: few; CDR3 length: 13; D gene: TRBD1; V gene: TRBV12-3/TRBV12-4; J gene: TRBJ1-1; CDR3 protein: CATFQGVGTEAFF; CDR3 DNA: TGTGCCACCTTCCAGGGGGTTGGAACTGAAGCTTTCTTT
clone size: few; CDR3 length: 8; D gene: -; V gene: TRBV27; J gene: TRBJ2-1; CDR3 protein: CASRRQFF; CDR3 DNA: TGTGCCAGCAGGCGGCAGTTCTTC
clone size: -; CDR3 length: 20; D gene: TRBD1; V gene: TRBV4-1; J gene: TRBJ1-1; CDR3 protein: CASSRTGGQGSTLMNTEAFF; CDR3 DNA: TGCGCCAGTTCGCGAACCGGGGGACAGGGAAGTACCCTGATGAACACTGAAGCTTTCTTT
clone size: many; CDR3 length: 13; D gene: TRBD1; V gene: TRBV7-3; J gene: TRBJ2-1; CDR3 protein: CASSRGQYNEQFF; CDR3 DNA: TGTGCCAGCAGTAGGGGACAGTACAATGAGCAGTTCTTC
clone size: few; CDR3 length: 15; D gene: -; V gene: TRBV7-9; J gene: TRBJ2-2; CDR3 protein: CASSSPGRYTGELFF; CDR3 DNA: TGTGCCAGCAGCTCCCCGGGCCGTTACACCGGGGAGCTGTTTTTT
clone size: many; CDR3 length: 14; D gene: -; V gene: TRBV7-9; J gene: TRBJ1-4; CDR3 protein: CASSLTGGSEKLFF; CDR3 DNA: TGTGCCAGCAGCTTAACCGGGGGCAGTGAAAAACTGTTTTTT
clone size: few; CDR3 length: 15; D gene: TRBD1; V gene: TRBV5-1; J gene: TRBJ2-3; CDR3 protein: CASSFGTGDTDTQYF; CDR3 DNA: TGCGCCAGCAGCTTCGGGACAGGGGACACAGATACGCAGTATTTT